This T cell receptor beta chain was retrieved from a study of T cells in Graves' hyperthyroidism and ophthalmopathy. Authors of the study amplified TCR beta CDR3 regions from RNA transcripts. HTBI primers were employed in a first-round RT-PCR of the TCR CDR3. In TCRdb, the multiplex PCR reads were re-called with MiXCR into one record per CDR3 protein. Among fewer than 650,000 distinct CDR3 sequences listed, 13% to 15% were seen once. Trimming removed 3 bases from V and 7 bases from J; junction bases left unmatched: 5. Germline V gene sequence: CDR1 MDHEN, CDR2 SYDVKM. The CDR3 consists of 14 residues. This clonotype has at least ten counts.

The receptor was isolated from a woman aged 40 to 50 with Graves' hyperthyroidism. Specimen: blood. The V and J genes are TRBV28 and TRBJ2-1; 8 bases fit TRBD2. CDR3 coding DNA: TGTGCCAGCAGTTTTTCGGGAGGGCAGAATGAGCAGTTCTTC. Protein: CASSFSGGQNEQFF.